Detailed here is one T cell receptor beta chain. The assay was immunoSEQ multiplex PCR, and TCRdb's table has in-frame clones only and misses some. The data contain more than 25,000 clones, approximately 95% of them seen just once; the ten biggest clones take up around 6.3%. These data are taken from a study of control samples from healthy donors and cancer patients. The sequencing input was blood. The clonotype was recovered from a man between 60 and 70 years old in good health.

CDR3 nucleotides: TGTGCCTCCCTATCATTGACCGATGGCTACACCTTC. Translating gives CASLSLTDGYTF. The chain employs TRBV30 and TRBJ1-2; D remains ambiguous. Deletions cut 7 bases from V and 6 bases from J, with 15 bases between. The CDR3 is 12 amino acids. Germline CDR1 GTSNPN, CDR2 SVGIG (reference sequence).